A single sample gave rise to the 17 T cell receptor beta chains below, sequenced in a study of human T cells and chemical hapten exposure. Time point noted: patch test 3, about 24 weeks after DPC sensitization. Treatment in this sample: therapeutic diphenylcyclopropenone sensitization with weekly scalp DPC. The authors extracted total RNA from unfractionated whole blood. One entry per CDR3 protein, called by TCRdb with MiXCR from the RACE reads. The table includes about 39,000 distinct CDR3 sequences, roughly 12% detected once. The sample was whole blood, taken in connection with sensitization to the hapten diphenylcyclopropenone (DPC). These receptors all come from a woman aged 35 to 49 with alopecia areata. Some clones in this sample may be carry-over from other donors' samples.

This clonotype was seen ten or more times. The chain recombines TRBV14 with TRBJ2-7, with D tentatively TRBD1 or TRBD2 (5 bases each). V lost 4 bases and J lost 4, with 17 bases in between. The CDR3 has 15 amino acids. Germline V gives CDR1 SGHDN, CDR2 FVKESK. DNA of the CDR3: TGTGCCAGCAGCCGGGGGACGTCCCGGTATTACGAGCAGTACTTC. Residues: CASSRGTSRYYEQYF.

This clonotype was observed many times. This sequence joins TRBV18 and TRBJ2-7; D not certain. Germline V CDR1 and CDR2: KGHSH, LQKENI. This CDR3 comprises 13 residues. V dropped 3 bases and J dropped 4 bases, with 10 bases sitting between them. This chain's CDR3 is CASSPFDGYEQYF. The DNA of the CDR3 is TGTGCCAGCTCACCCTTCGACGGGTACGAGCAGTACTTC.

This clonotype was detected many times. The chain recombines TRBV24-1 with TRBJ2-1, with unresolved D. The CDR3 length is 13 residues. CDR1 KGHDR and CDR2 SFDVKD come from the germline V gene. V dropped 3 bases and J dropped 7 bases, with 9 bases sitting between them. CDR3 residues: CATSDAGRNEQFF. The CDR3 nucleotides are TGTGCCACCAGTGATGCCGGAAGGAATGAGCAGTTCTTC.

In its sample, this clonotype was seen many times. The V gene is TRBV28, the J gene TRBJ2-6; no clear D. Germline CDR1 reads MDHEN; CDR2 reads SYDVKM. The CDR3 extends over 15 amino acids. V shed 4 bases and J shed 0 bases, with 7 bases lying between them. The CDR3 DNA reads as TGTGCCAGCAGTTCTGAACGCTCTGGGGCCAACGTCCTGACTTTC. As protein: CASSSERSGANVLTF.

This clonotype was found many times. This chain uses TRBV27 with TRBJ2-3; D not resolved. The CDR3 runs to 14 residues. Trimming stripped 5 bases from V and 6 bases from J, with 15 bases between. CDR1 and CDR2 (germline): MNHEY, SMNVEV (reference sequence). The CDR3 loop is CASSTYTESDTQYF. The DNA of the CDR3 is TGTGCCAGCAGTACCTACACAGAGTCCGATACGCAGTATTTT.

This clonotype was seen a few times. The gene calls are TRBV27 and TRBJ2-1; TRBD1 aligns across 7 bases. The J segment lost 0 bases and the V segment lost 8 bases, leaving 4 bases of the junction unmatched. This CDR3 region has 14 residues. Germline V gives CDR1 MNHEY, CDR2 SMNVEV (reference sequence). The CDR3 DNA reads as TGTGCCAGCTGGGGACAGAACTCCTACAATGAGCAGTTCTTC. Encoded protein: CASWGQNSYNEQFF.

This clonotype appeared many times. The gene calls are TRBV6-4 and TRBJ1-6; TRBD1 agrees at 7 bases. Trimming at V came to 5 bases and at J to 8 bases, leaving 6 bases not matched to a gene. Per the germline V gene, CDR1 is MRHNA and CDR2 is SNTAGT. The CDR3 is 14 residues long. The CDR3 reads CASSPGTEDSPLHF. The CDR3 DNA is TGTGCCAGCAGTCCAGGGACAGAGGATTCACCCCTCCACTTT.

The genes are TRBV11-2 and TRBJ1-1, with D unclear. Germline values: CDR1 SGHAT, CDR2 FQNNGV. V was cut by 6 bases and J by 0 bases, with 11 bases left in between. The CDR3 is 14 residues long. The CDR3, as DNA: TGTGCCAGCAGGCTGGCGCTCATGAACACTGAAGCTTTCTTT. This sequence encodes CASRLALMNTEAFF.

A few counts support this clonotype. The genes are TRBV20-1 and TRBJ1-4; D unclear. V lost 4 bases and J lost 7, with 4 bases in between. CDR3 length: 10 amino acids. The germline V gene encodes CDR1 DFQATT and CDR2 SNEGSKA (reference sequence). The CDR3 here is CSAISEKLFF. Here the CDR3 DNA reads TGCAGTGCTATTAGTGAAAAACTGTTTTTT.

This clonotype was counted ten times or more. The CDR3, as DNA: TGTGCCACCAGCCGGGACAGTCCCTACAATGAGCAGTTCTTC. It codes for CATSRDSPYNEQFF. The chain couples TRBV24-1 to TRBJ2-1, with 7 bases aligning to TRBD1. The germline gives CDR1 KGHDR, CDR2 SFDVKD. With V trimmed by 7 bases and J by 2 bases, 4 bases remained unmatched. This CDR3 has 14 residues.

This chain connects TRBV29-1 to TRBJ2-7, with unresolved D. This CDR3 contains 11 residues. V was trimmed by 5 bases and J by 7 bases, leaving 12 bases between them. Per germline, CDR1 SQVTM and CDR2 ANQGSEA. The CDR3 region has the DNA TGCAGCGTTTCAGAGTACTCGGAGCAGTACTTC. It yields the protein CSVSEYSEQYF.

The rearrangement joins TRBV28 to TRBJ1-6, with 12 bases matching TRBD1. This CDR3 has 18 amino acids. Germline trimming cut 3 bases from V and 9 bases from J; bases unmatched to any gene: 12. Germline V lookup: CDR1 MDHEN, CDR2 SYDVKM. The CDR3 DNA reads TGTGCCAGCAGTTTCCCCCCCCCGGGACAGGGGGCCGGTTCACCCCTCCACTTT. As protein: CASSFPPPGQGAGSPLHF.

This clonotype was seen more than once but under ten times. V gene TRBV9 combines with J gene TRBJ2-7, with 10 positions matching TRBD2. Germline CDR1 reads SGDLS; CDR2 reads YYNGEE. CDR3 length: 16 residues. J lost 5 bases, V lost 4 bases, and 12 bases had no gene match. CDR3 residues: CASSPGVIAGGNEQYF. In nucleotides, the CDR3 is TGTGCCAGCAGCCCCGGAGTAATAGCGGGGGGAAACGAGCAGTACTTC.

This clonotype was detected only a few times. The gene calls are TRBV4-1 and TRBJ2-7; 7 bases are shared with TRBD1. The CDR3 contains 13 residues. CDR1 MGHRA and CDR2 YSYEKL come from the germline V gene. Trimming at V came to 3 bases and at J to 1 base, leaving 0 bases not matched to a gene. The CDR3, as DNA: TGCGCCAGCAGCCAGACAGGGTCCTACGAGCAGTACTTC. Translated, it gives CASSQTGSYEQYF.

This clonotype has just a few counts. The chain uses TRBV6-2 or TRBV6-3 and TRBJ1-1; tentatively, D is TRBD1 (5 bases). V was clipped by 4 bases and J by 3 bases, with 15 bases between them. Germline CDR1 is MNHEY and CDR2 is SVGEGT. This CDR3 is built from 15 residues. CDR3 amino acids: CASSSIRQLYTEAFF. The CDR3 DNA sequence: TGTGCCAGCAGTTCGATTCGACAGCTTTACACTGAAGCTTTCTTT.

This clonotype was seen ten or more times. For the CDR3, the DNA is TGTGCCAGCCGAAGCAATCAGCCCCAGCATTTT. This sequence encodes CASRSNQPQHF. The J gene is TRBJ1-5, the V gene TRBV28; D not resolved. V lost 8 bases and J 1 base, leaving 3 bases between the germline ends. The length of the CDR3 is 11 residues. The germline gives CDR1 MDHEN, CDR2 SYDVKM.

As concerns this clonotype: The junction does not match germline at one end; this may be a read error. V and J are TRBV7-2 and TRBJ2-3, with a possible D match to TRBD2 (7 bases). Germline loops: CDR1 SGHTA, CDR2 FQGNSA. The CDR3 extends over 14 amino acids. Here the CDR3 reads CASGLGGGTDTQYF. For the CDR3, the DNA is TGTGCCAGCGGCTTAGGGGGGGGCACAGATACGCAGTATTTT.